Listed here are 32 T cell receptor beta chains from one sample, sequenced in a study of CD8 T cells in ankylosing spondylitis. In TCRdb, the 5' RACE reads were re-called with MiXCR into one record per CDR3 protein. The data show approximately 25,000 distinct CDR3 sequences, roughly 2.5% seen once. The sequenced material came from blood, either unsorted or a sorted T cell fraction (not recorded which). All receptors derive from a female donor with ankylosing spondylitis or in good health (not recorded which).

This clonotype was seen many times. The chain joins TRBV9 to TRBJ2-2; no reliable D call. Germline CDR1 is SGDLS and CDR2 is YYNGEE. CDR3 length: 13 amino acids. Trimming took off 3 bases at V and 2 bases at J, with 5 bases between the two ends. CDR3 loop: CASSASNTGELFF. The CDR3 DNA is TGTGCCAGCAGCGCCTCCAACACCGGGGAGCTGTTTTTT.

By share, this clonotype counts as medium-sized. The CDR3 reads CASSVGTGETDTQYF. CDR3 nucleotide sequence: TGTGCCAGCAGCGTAGGGACAGGGGAGACAGATACGCAGTATTTT. The chain is built from TRBV9 and TRBJ2-3; 9 bases map to TRBD1. With V trimmed by 0 bases and J by 3 bases, 2 bases remained unmatched. The CDR3 length is 15 residues. Germline values: CDR1 SGDLS, CDR2 YYNGEE.

This clonotype was counted ten times or more. This chain links TRBV9 with TRBJ2-1; TRBD1 matches at 12 bases. The CDR3 runs to 19 residues. The J segment lost 6 bases and the V segment lost 0 bases, leaving 13 bases of the junction unmatched. CDR1 and CDR2 from the germline V gene are SGDLS and YYNGEE. Here the CDR3 reads CASSVVPQAGQGATNEQFF. The CDR3 coding sequence is TGTGCCAGCAGCGTAGTACCACAGGCGGGACAGGGGGCAACCAATGAGCAGTTCTTC.

The sample holds many counts of this clonotype. The chain uses TRBV9 and TRBJ2-2; TRBD2 aligns across 14 bases. The CDR3 is 18 amino acids. Germline V gene data show CDR1 as SGDLS and CDR2 as YYNGEE. The V and J ends lost 4 bases and 5 bases, in that order; junction bases with no gene match: 10. CDR3 nucleotide sequence: TGTGCCAGCAGCCCGCAAACGGGACTAGCGGGGGTTACCGGGGAGCTGTTTTTT. Amino acids: CASSPQTGLAGVTGELFF.

This clonotype came up many times. The V and J genes are TRBV9 and TRBJ1-3, with 12 bases that match TRBD1. Looked up from germline, CDR1 is SGDLS and CDR2 is YYNGEE. The CDR3 is 17 amino acids. With V trimmed by 6 bases and J by 0 bases, 7 bases remained unmatched. The CDR3 DNA reads as TGTGCCAGCACCTCGGGACAGGGGGCTATCTCTGGAAACACCATATATTTT. This encodes CASTSGQGAISGNTIYF.

Ten or more counts support this clonotype. V gene TRBV9 combines with J gene TRBJ2-7; D possibly matches TRBD1 or TRBD2 (5 bases each). Trimming took off 0 bases at V and 12 bases at J, with 19 bases between the two ends. The CDR3 runs 14 residues. Per germline, CDR1 SGDLS and CDR2 YYNGEE. Written as DNA, the CDR3 is TGTGCCAGCAGCGTAGGGAAAGGGATGCCGGGGCTGTACTTC. Amino acids: CASSVGKGMPGLYF.

This clonotype showed up many times. The genes are TRBV9 and TRBJ2-3; 8 nucleotides match TRBD2. CDR1 and CDR2 (germline): SGDLS, YYNGEE. J was trimmed by 4 bases and V by 0 bases; bases with no gene match: 7. The CDR3 sequence is 16 residues long. The CDR3 DNA follows: TGTGCCAGCAGCGTAGAGGCGGGGGGAGTGGCAGATACGCAGTATTTT. Protein sequence: CASSVEAGGVADTQYF.

This clonotype has a count of ten or more. The J gene is TRBJ2-3, the V gene TRBV9; D call uncertain. V dropped 6 bases and J dropped 4 bases, with 9 bases sitting between them. Germline CDR1 reads SGDLS; CDR2 reads YYNGEE. The CDR3 spans 12 residues. CDR3 bases: TGTGCCAGCAAGAGTTCAGCAGATACGCAGTATTTT. Amino acid sequence: CASKSSADTQYF. Drawing the rest from reference TRBV9 and TRBJ2-3, the complete variable domain is DSGVTQTPKHLITATGQRVTLRCSPRSGDLSVYWYQQSLDQGLQFLIQYYNGEERAKGNILERFSAQQFPDLHSELNLSSLELGDSALYFCASKSSADTQYFGPGTRLTVL.

This clonotype was recorded at least ten times. The chain carries TRBV9 and TRBJ2-5; 10 bases map to TRBD2. The CDR3 has 14 amino acids. The V gene end was trimmed by 0 bases and the J gene end by 7 bases; junction bases not matched to a gene: 3. Germline V lookup: CDR1 SGDLS, CDR2 YYNGEE. Here the CDR3 DNA reads TGTGCCAGCAGCGTAGCTAGCGGGGGAGGGACCCAGTACTTC. Translation gives CASSVASGGGTQYF.

This clonotype was seen ten or more times. This chain connects TRBV9 to TRBJ2-5; 9 bases fit TRBD2. The CDR3 covers 16 residues. J gave up 0 bases and V 0 bases, and 3 bases lay outside the gene matches. CDR1 SGDLS and CDR2 YYNGEE come from the germline V gene. DNA for the CDR3: TGTGCCAGCAGCGTAGGACTAGCGGTAAACCAAGAGACCCAGTACTTC. It encodes CASSVGLAVNQETQYF. The full variable domain, completed using reference TRBV9 and TRBJ2-5, is DSGVTQTPKHLITATGQRVTLRCSPRSGDLSVYWYQQSLDQGLQFLIQYYNGEERAKGNILERFSAQQFPDLHSELNLSSLELGDSALYFCASSVGLAVNQETQYFGPGTRLLVL.

A few counts support this clonotype. The chain has TRBV9 and TRBJ2-6; 7 positions agree with TRBD1. This CDR3 spans 15 amino acids. CDR1 is SGDLS, CDR2 YYNGEE, per germline. Unmatched junction bases numbered 2, after V lost 4 bases and J lost 1 base. CDR3 loop: CASSSTGSGANVLTF. For the CDR3, the DNA is TGTGCCAGCAGCTCGACAGGGTCTGGGGCCAACGTCCTGACTTTC.

This clonotype was counted many times. The chain employs TRBV9 and TRBJ2-3, with no clear D. Germline values: CDR1 SGDLS, CDR2 YYNGEE. The CDR3 sequence is 13 residues long. V lost 0 bases, J lost 2 bases, and 4 bases lay in between. DNA of the CDR3: TGTGCCAGCAGCGTAGAACTCACAGATACGCAGTATTTT. Encoded protein: CASSVELTDTQYF.

This clonotype showed up many times. The chain uses TRBV9 and TRBJ2-1, with 10 bases lining up with TRBD2. Unmatched junction bases numbered 4, after V lost 3 bases and J lost 7 bases. The CDR3 loop spans 14 amino acids. The V gene's germline CDR1 is SGDLS and CDR2 YYNGEE. The DNA for the CDR3 is TGTGCCAGCAGCGCCAGCGGGGGGGCAAATGAGCAGTTCTTC. Its protein is CASSASGGANEQFF.

This clonotype was seen many times. The V call is TRBV9, the J call TRBJ2-1; the match to TRBD2 covers 11 bases. CDR1 SGDLS and CDR2 YYNGEE come from the germline V gene. V dropped 4 bases and J dropped 0; count of bases not matched to a gene: 15. The CDR3 runs to 20 residues. This CDR3 is CASSPPGLAVPLGSYNEQFF. CDR3 coding DNA: TGTGCCAGCAGCCCTCCGGGACTAGCGGTCCCCTTAGGCTCCTACAATGAGCAGTTCTTC.

This clonotype was seen at least ten times. Written as DNA, the CDR3 is TGTGCCAGCAGCGTAGCCGACAGATCCTACGAGCAGTACTTC. It yields the protein CASSVADRSYEQYF. The chain combines TRBV9 with TRBJ2-7; a possible D gene is TRBD1 (5 bases). This CDR3 contains 14 residues. Germline assignment: CDR1 SGDLS and CDR2 YYNGEE. The V end lost 0 bases, the J end lost 1 base, and 8 bases lay between the germline ends.

This clonotype is labeled as medium-sized. This CDR3 is CASSPYSGTGGNEQYF. DNA for the CDR3: TGTGCCAGCAGCCCCTACTCCGGGACAGGGGGCAACGAGCAGTACTTC. V is TRBV9 and J is TRBJ2-7; TRBD1 matches 12 bases. Germline V gives CDR1 SGDLS, CDR2 YYNGEE. J was trimmed by 5 bases and V by 4 bases; bases with no gene match: 10. The CDR3 is 16 residues long. Using reference TRBV9 and TRBJ2-7 for the parts outside the CDR3, the full variable domain is DSGVTQTPKHLITATGQRVTLRCSPRSGDLSVYWYQQSLDQGLQFLIQYYNGEERAKGNILERFSAQQFPDLHSELNLSSLELGDSALYFCASSPYSGTGGNEQYFGPGTRLTVT.

This clonotype was picked up many times. Sequence at one end of the junction differs from germline and may be a read error. This chain connects TRBV7-3 to TRBJ1-2; possible D gene TRBD1, 5 bases. CDR1 and CDR2 (germline): SGHTA, FQGTGA. This CDR3 has 13 amino acids. This CDR3 reads CASSLMETAAQSF. The CDR3 nucleotides are TGTGCCAGCAGCTTAATGGAGACAGCCGCCCAGAGCTTC.

This clonotype is judged medium-sized. CDR3 nucleotides: TGTGCCAGCAGCGCTGCGGGAGGACCCACAGATACGCAGTATTTT. It specifies CASSAAGGPTDTQYF. This chain links TRBV9 with TRBJ2-3; TRBD2 aligns across 8 bases. V trimming: 3 bases; J trimming: 2 bases; junction bases outside the gene matches: 5. The CDR3 covers 15 residues. The germline CDR1 and CDR2 sequences are SGDLS and YYNGEE. The complete variable domain, with remaining parts taken from reference TRBV9 and TRBJ2-3, reads DSGVTQTPKHLITATGQRVTLRCSPRSGDLSVYWYQQSLDQGLQFLIQYYNGEERAKGNILERFSAQQFPDLHSELNLSSLELGDSALYFCASSAAGGPTDTQYFGPGTRLTVL.

The sample holds many counts of this clonotype. The rearrangement links TRBV3-1 to TRBJ1-1; D gene ambiguous. Trimming pared 4 bases from V and 1 base from J, leaving 25 bases between. This CDR3 is built from 19 residues. From germline, CDR1 is LGHDT and CDR2 YNNKEL (reference sequence). CDR3 protein: CASSPDLMLGYGKNTEAFF. The CDR3 coding sequence is TGTGCCAGCAGCCCCGACCTGATGTTGGGTTATGGAAAGAACACTGAAGCTTTCTTT. Using reference TRBV3-1 and TRBJ1-1 for the parts outside the CDR3, the full variable domain is DTAVSQTPKYLVTQMGNDKSIKCEQNLGHDTMYWYKQDSKKFLKIMFSYNNKELIINETVPNRFSPKSPDKAHLNLHINSLELGDSAVYFCASSPDLMLGYGKNTEAFFGQGTRLTVV.

This clonotype was detected many times. The CDR3 reads CASTRRGGFNEQFF. CDR3 nucleotides: TGTGCCAGCACAAGGCGGGGGGGTTTCAATGAGCAGTTCTTC. V gene TRBV9 combines with J gene TRBJ2-1, with 9 bases fitting TRBD2. V shed 6 bases and J 6 bases; nucleotides not matched to a gene: 7. Germline-derived CDR1 and CDR2 are SGDLS and YYNGEE. The CDR3 loop spans 14 amino acids. The full variable domain, completed using reference TRBV9 and TRBJ2-1, is DSGVTQTPKHLITATGQRVTLRCSPRSGDLSVYWYQQSLDQGLQFLIQYYNGEERAKGNILERFSAQQFPDLHSELNLSSLELGDSALYFCASTRRGGFNEQFFGPGTRLTVL.

Ten or more counts support this clonotype. The V gene is TRBV9, the J gene TRBJ1-1; 11 bases are shared with TRBD1. Germline CDR1 reads SGDLS; CDR2 reads YYNGEE. The ends lost 1 base at V and 4 bases at J; junction bases unmatched: 3. The CDR3 is made up of 15 amino acids. CDR3 DNA sequence: TGTGCCAGCAGCGTAAGCGGGACAGGGGGCACTGAAGCTTTCTTT. It translates to CASSVSGTGGTEAFF.

This clonotype was observed many times. V is TRBV9 and J is TRBJ2-7; TRBD1 aligns across 7 bases. This CDR3 spans 15 amino acids. Trimming at V came to 4 bases and at J to 5 bases, leaving 12 bases not matched to a gene. Germline CDR1 is SGDLS and CDR2 is YYNGEE. This CDR3 is CASSSRQGINDEQYF. The CDR3 nucleotides read TGTGCCAGCAGCTCTCGACAGGGAATTAACGACGAGCAGTACTTC.

This clonotype was found many times. V gene TRBV9 combines with J gene TRBJ2-1; 7 bases map to TRBD2. The CDR3 is 16 amino acids. Germline V CDR1 and CDR2: SGDLS, YYNGEE. J gave up 4 bases and V 4 bases, and 11 bases lay outside the gene matches. CDR3 sequence: CASSRGVGTQYNEQFF. DNA of the CDR3: TGTGCCAGCAGCCGGGGGGTAGGAACCCAATACAATGAGCAGTTCTTC.

This clonotype has a count of ten or more. The V call is TRBV9, the J call TRBJ1-1; perhaps TRBD1 as D (6 bases). CDR1 and CDR2 (germline): SGDLS, YYNGEE. This CDR3 spans 13 amino acids. The V gene lost 4 bases and the J gene lost 1 base, with 8 bases spanning the gap. DNA for the CDR3: TGTGCCAGCAGCCAGGGACAGAACACTGAAGCTTTCTTT. This encodes CASSQGQNTEAFF.

The table lists this clonotype with many counts. This chain joins TRBV9 and TRBJ1-6; TRBD1 agrees at 10 bases. This CDR3 has 16 amino acids. CDR1 and CDR2 from the germline V gene are SGDLS and YYNGEE. The V segment lost 3 bases and the J segment 2 bases; nucleotides outside the gene matches: 2. The DNA for the CDR3 is TGTGCCAGCAGCGGGGACAGGGGTACCTATAATTCACCCCTCCACTTT. The encoded protein is CASSGDRGTYNSPLHF.

This clonotype showed up many times. The rearrangement joins TRBV9 to TRBJ1-6, with 7 bases aligning to TRBD1. The ends lost 4 bases at V and 5 bases at J; junction bases unmatched: 6. The CDR3 extends over 15 amino acids. Germline loops: CDR1 SGDLS, CDR2 YYNGEE. CDR3 DNA sequence: TGTGCCAGCAGCCCCCAGGACAGGAATAATTCACCCCTCCACTTT. Translating it yields CASSPQDRNNSPLHF.

This clonotype was observed many times. V and J are TRBV9 and TRBJ1-6; the D gene is possibly TRBD1 (5 bases). Trimming took 0 bases from V and 7 from J, leaving 11 bases between them. This CDR3 is built from 15 residues. Looked up from germline, CDR1 is SGDLS and CDR2 is YYNGEE. This CDR3 reads CASSVVGSGNSPLHF. CDR3 DNA: TGTGCCAGCAGCGTAGTAGGGTCAGGGAATTCACCCCTCCACTTT.

Ten or more counts support this clonotype. The gene calls are TRBV9 and TRBJ2-2; D not resolved. V dropped 0 bases and J dropped 5 bases, with 11 bases sitting between them. This CDR3 has 15 amino acids. Germline V gene data show CDR1 as SGDLS and CDR2 as YYNGEE. The CDR3 is CASSVASIGTGELFF. The CDR3 DNA sequence: TGTGCCAGCAGCGTAGCCTCGATCGGGACCGGGGAGCTGTTTTTT.

This clonotype was seen repeatedly, ten times or more. Here the CDR3 reads CASSATQGYEQFF. DNA for the CDR3: TGTGCCAGCAGCGCCACGCAGGGGTACGAGCAGTTCTTC. The chain joins TRBV9 to TRBJ2-1; D is possibly TRBD1 (6 bases). The CDR3 sequence is 13 residues long. Trimming shortened V by 3 bases and J by 10 bases, and 14 bases separated the two germline ends. Germline-derived CDR1 and CDR2 are SGDLS and YYNGEE.

This clonotype was seen repeatedly, ten times or more. CDR3 nucleotide sequence: TGTGCCAGCAGCGTAGGGGGGACTAGCGGGAACCACGAGCAGTACTTC. It yields the protein CASSVGGTSGNHEQYF. The genes are TRBV9 and TRBJ2-7, with 13 bases matching TRBD2. The germline CDR1 and CDR2 sequences are SGDLS and YYNGEE. The CDR3 is 16 residues long. Trimming removed 0 bases from V and 5 bases from J; junction bases left unmatched: 5.

As to this clonotype: The CDR3 end shows no conserved phenylalanine or tryptophan, and so a read error is likely. The chain links TRBV9 to TRBJ2-2; possible D gene TRBD2, 6 bases. This CDR3 has 16 residues. The V end was cut by 0 bases, the J end by 2 bases, with 11 bases between. From germline, CDR1 is SGDLS and CDR2 YYNGEE. CDR3 loop: CASSVGWRGNTGELFI. CDR3 DNA: TGTGCCAGCAGCGTAGGGTGGCGGGGTAACACCGGGGAGCTGTTTATT.

This clonotype has ten or more counts. V usage is TRBV9 and J usage is TRBJ2-1, with 11 bases that match TRBD2. There are 16 residues in the CDR3. V trimming: 3 bases; J trimming: 3 bases; junction bases outside the gene matches: 5. The germline gives CDR1 SGDLS, CDR2 YYNGEE. The chain's CDR3 is CASSGGLAGGYNEQFF. DNA of the CDR3: TGTGCCAGCAGCGGGGGTCTAGCGGGGGGCTACAATGAGCAGTTCTTC.